This T cell receptor beta chain was documented in a study of blood T cell repertoires in COVID-19. Study context: Sites across the United States, Italy and Spain contributed samples from acute and convalescent COVID-19. T cells, B-cell-depleted T cells, or PBMCs provided the cDNA or gDNA that served as material.

In the original workflow: Quantification of nucleated cells was approximated via reference gene primer amplification. Profiling relied on immunoSEQ multiplex PCR, and the TCRdb table lists in-frame clones only, not all of them. That table is the source of V, J and clone size, and D and trimming were worked out from the DNA. Among about 130,000 clones listed, around 82% were seen once. This CDR3 has 11 amino acids. The germline CDR1 and CDR2 sequences are SQVTM and ANQGSEA. Trimming removed 4 bases at V and 6 bases at J, with 10 bases between. This TCR came from a woman aged 30 to 39 who had recovered from COVID-19. Material: peripheral blood. The J gene is TRBJ2-7, the V gene TRBV29-1; D not resolved. The CDR3 DNA reads as TGCAGCGTTGTAACGTCTATCGAGCAGTACTTC. Translating gives CSVVTSIEQYF.